These 29 T cell receptor beta chains were all obtained from the same sample, sequenced in a study of blood T cell repertoires in COVID-19. The method was immunoSEQ multiplex PCR; TCRdb's version includes in-frame clones alone and lacks a portion of them. The repertoire has tens of thousands of clones, under 85% of them found once; the top ten carry approximately 6.1%. Sequenced material: peripheral blood. These receptors were taken from a man aged 50 to 60 with COVID-19, enrolled during active disease.

This clone has a handful of counts. This chain joins TRBV19 and TRBJ2-1; the D gene is possibly TRBD2 (5 bases). The germline gives CDR1 LNHDA, CDR2 SQIVND (reference sequence). The V end was cut by 5 bases, the J end by 8 bases, with 7 bases between. The CDR3 spans 11 residues. The CDR3 bases are TGTGCCAGTAGTGTACTAGATGAGCAGTTCTTC. As protein: CASSVLDEQFF.

The chain links TRBV2 to TRBJ2-3, with 9 bases that match TRBD2. Trimming cost V 2 bases and J 1 base; bases outside gene matches: 4. The CDR3 loop spans 16 amino acids. From germline, CDR1 is SNHLY and CDR2 FYNNEI. CDR3 sequence (DNA): TGTGCCAGCAGTGAACGGCGGGGGGGTGGCACAGATACGCAGTATTTT. It is translated as CASSERRGGGTDTQYF.

The chain recombines TRBV30 with TRBJ2-5, with 12 bases fitting TRBD2. The CDR3 sequence is 15 residues long. With 1 base clipped from V and 6 bases from J, the junction kept 6 bases outside the gene matches. Germline lookup yields CDR1 GTSNPN and CDR2 SVGIG (reference sequence). CDR3 bases: TGTGCCTGGAGTGCTCTAGCGGGAGGGCCTAAGACCCAGTACTTC. This translates into CAWSALAGGPKTQYF. The full variable domain, completed using reference TRBV30 and TRBJ2-5, is SQTIHQWPATLVQPVGSPLSLECTVEGTSNPNLYWYRQAAGRGLQLLFYSVGIGQISSEVPQNLSASRPQDRQFILSSKKLLLSDSGFYLCAWSALAGGPKTQYFGPGTRLLVL.

This rearrangement joins TRBV27 to TRBJ2-7, with D possibly matching TRBD2 (6 bases). The CDR3 contains 12 residues. Germline assignment: CDR1 MNHEY and CDR2 SMNVEV (reference sequence). Trimming removed 7 bases at V and 6 bases at J, with 13 bases between. The CDR3 bases are TGTGCCAGCACAAAGGAGGGCCGCGAGCAGTACTTC. As protein: CASTKEGREQYF.

J is TRBJ1-5 and V is TRBV24-1; D is perhaps TRBD1 (6 bases). Germline V gene sequence: CDR1 KGHDR, CDR2 SFDVKD. The V end was cut by 3 bases, the J end by 0 bases, with 11 bases between. This CDR3 region has 16 residues. CDR3 sequence: CATSDKRQDSNQPQHF. DNA for the CDR3: TGTGCCACCAGTGATAAGCGACAGGATAGCAATCAGCCCCAGCATTTT.

This rearrangement joins TRBV5-1 to TRBJ2-1; 14 nucleotides align to TRBD2. V shed 0 bases and J 6 bases; nucleotides not matched to a gene: 2. The CDR3 spans 16 residues. In germline, CDR1 is SGHRS, CDR2 YFSETQ. The CDR3 DNA reads TGCGCCAGCAGCTTGGCGGGGACTAGCGGGGGCAATGAGCAGTTCTTC. It yields the protein CASSLAGTSGGNEQFF.

V is TRBV2 and J is TRBJ1-2, with 8 bases identical to TRBD1. Germline V CDR1 and CDR2: SNHLY, FYNNEI. This CDR3 comprises 13 residues. V was pared by 8 bases and J by 2 bases, with 4 bases of the junction left unmatched. CDR3 sequence: CASSTGDNYGYTF. In DNA form, the CDR3 reads TGTGCCAGCTCGACAGGGGACAACTATGGCTACACCTTC.

The chain carries TRBV19 and TRBJ1-1; unclear D gene. The CDR3 spans 15 residues. Trimming pared 1 base from V and 0 bases from J, leaving 9 bases between. Germline V gives CDR1 LNHDA, CDR2 SQIVND (reference sequence). This chain's CDR3 is CASSIGPGLNTEAFF. The DNA of the CDR3 is TGTGCCAGTAGTATAGGGCCGGGGTTGAACACTGAAGCTTTCTTT. The variable domain in full, completed from reference TRBV19 and TRBJ1-1, reads DGGITQSPKYLFRKEGQNVTLSCEQNLNHDAMYWYRQDPGQGLRLIYYSQIVNDFQKGDIAEGYSVSREKKESFPLTVTSAQKNPTAFYLCASSIGPGLNTEAFFGQGTRLTVV.

This clone was recorded once. The genes are TRBV28 and TRBJ1-2, with D possibly TRBD1 on 5 matching bases. CDR1 is MDHEN and CDR2 is SYDVKM in the germline V gene. The CDR3 runs 16 residues. Between the trimmed V and J ends, which lost 5 bases and 7 bases, there was a span of 23 bases. CDR3 protein: CASSPPIWQGHLGYTF. The CDR3 DNA reads as TGTGCCAGCAGTCCGCCTATATGGCAGGGTCACCTTGGCTACACCTTC.

J is TRBJ2-1 and V is TRBV6-4; D may be TRBD1 (6 bases). The CDR3 length is 15 residues. Germline CDR1 MRHNA, CDR2 SNTAGT. V lost 2 bases and J 2 bases, leaving 10 bases between the germline ends. The CDR3 region has the DNA TGTGCCAGCAGTGACGGAGACAGGCCCTACAATGAGCAGTTCTTC. It specifies CASSDGDRPYNEQFF.

The chain links TRBV7-6 to TRBJ2-7; D perhaps matches TRBD1 (5 bases). The V end was cut by 4 bases, the J end by 4 bases, with 11 bases between. In germline, CDR1 is SGHVS, CDR2 FNYEAQ. This CDR3 has 13 residues. Here the CDR3 DNA reads TGTGCCAGCAGCTCGAGCCAGGGTTACGAGCAGTACTTC. Encoded protein: CASSSSQGYEQYF.

The chain links TRBV13 to TRBJ2-1; the match to TRBD2 covers 11 bases. The CDR3 totals 18 residues. Looked up from germline, CDR1 is PRHDT and CDR2 is FYEKMQ (reference sequence). J gave up 0 bases and V 5 bases, and 9 bases lay outside the gene matches. CDR3 nucleotides: TGTGCCAGCAGCCCCGGGACTAGCGGAGAAAGCTCCTACAATGAGCAGTTCTTC. Translating it yields CASSPGTSGESSYNEQFF.

This clone was counted a few times. The chain links TRBV5-1 to TRBJ1-3, with TRBD1 matching 10 bases. The J segment lost 1 base and the V segment lost 3 bases, leaving 4 bases of the junction unmatched. The CDR3 extends over 16 amino acids. Germline lookup yields CDR1 SGHRS and CDR2 YFSETQ. The CDR3 region has the DNA TGCGCCAGCAGCTCGGGGACAGGGGCTTCTGGAAACACCATATATTTT. Its protein product is CASSSGTGASGNTIYF.

This clone was detected only a few times. The chain combines TRBV7-9 with TRBJ2-6; 8 nucleotides line up with TRBD2. V was clipped by 5 bases and J by 1 base; unmatched bases: 7. The CDR3 extends over 17 amino acids. Germline CDR1 and CDR2: SEHNR and FQNEAQ (reference sequence). CDR3 loop: CASSPRGGVSGANVLTF. The CDR3 DNA reads as TGTGCCAGCAGCCCCCGGGGGGGTGTATCTGGGGCCAACGTCCTGACTTTC. Full variable domain (missing parts from reference TRBV7-9 and TRBJ2-6): DTGVSQNPRHKITKRGQNVTFRCDPISEHNRLYWYRQTLGQGPEFLTYFQNEAQLEKSRLLSDRFSAERPKGSFSTLEIQRTEQGDSAMYLCASSPRGGVSGANVLTFGAGSRLTVL.

The rearrangement joins TRBV6-5 to TRBJ1-2; no clear D gene. V dropped 6 bases and J dropped 8 bases, with 22 bases sitting between them. There are 15 residues in the CDR3. CDR1 and CDR2 (germline): MNHEY, SVGAGI. DNA of the CDR3: TGTGCCAGCAGCCGACATCGGACGGCTTCGGGGGGCTACACCTTC. Its protein product is CASSRHRTASGGYTF.

This clone was counted once. The chain links TRBV6-1 to TRBJ1-5; the D gene is possibly TRBD1 (5 bases). The V end lost 0 bases, the J end lost 1 base, and 7 bases lay between the germline ends. Per germline, CDR1 MNHNS and CDR2 SASEGT. The CDR3 sequence is 15 residues long. CDR3 protein: CASSEAGGSNQPQHF. The DNA for the CDR3 is TGTGCCAGCAGTGAAGCGGGGGGGAGCAATCAGCCCCAGCATTTT.

The gene calls are TRBV5-6 and TRBJ1-2; 7 bases line up with TRBD1. The CDR3 length is 16 residues. Trimming took 0 bases from V and 1 from J; bases not matched to a gene: 6. The germline V gene has CDR1 SGHDT and CDR2 YYEEEE. This CDR3 is CASSLVRPGGNYGYTF. The CDR3 DNA reads as TGTGCCAGCAGCTTGGTGCGCCCAGGGGGTAACTATGGCTACACCTTC. The full variable domain, rest sourced from reference TRBV5-6 and TRBJ1-2, is DAGVTQSPTHLIKTRGQQVTLRCSPKSGHDTVSWYQQALGQGPQFIFQYYEEEERQRGNFPDRFSGHQFPNYSSELNVNALLLGDSALYLCASSLVRPGGNYGYTFGSGTRLTVV.

The chain links TRBV19 to TRBJ1-1; 7 bases line up with TRBD1. CDR3 length: 15 residues. Looked up from germline, CDR1 is LNHDA and CDR2 is SQIVND (reference sequence). The V segment lost 7 bases and the J segment 4 bases; nucleotides outside the gene matches: 12. The CDR3, as DNA: TGTGCCAGTACCAAGGCGAACAGGGGAATCACTGAAGCTTTCTTT. This encodes CASTKANRGITEAFF. The whole variable domain, remainder taken from reference TRBV19 and TRBJ1-1, is DGGITQSPKYLFRKEGQNVTLSCEQNLNHDAMYWYRQDPGQGLRLIYYSQIVNDFQKGDIAEGYSVSREKKESFPLTVTSAQKNPTAFYLCASTKANRGITEAFFGQGTRLTVV.

The gene calls are TRBV12-5 and TRBJ1-2; no firm D call. The V gene lost 1 base and the J gene lost 8 bases, with 14 bases spanning the gap. In germline, CDR1 is LGHNT, CDR2 FRNRAP. The CDR3 length is 14 residues. The CDR3 spells CASGLAPPGEGYTF. CDR3 DNA: TGTGCTAGTGGTTTGGCCCCTCCGGGAGAGGGCTACACCTTC.

The count of this clone is one. The rearrangement links TRBV30 to TRBJ1-2; maybe TRBD1 (5 bases). The CDR3 has 14 residues. The germline V gene encodes CDR1 GTSNPN and CDR2 SVGIG (reference sequence). V lost 2 bases and J 1 base, leaving 11 bases between the germline ends. The CDR3 DNA reads as TGTGCCTGGAGTTTTGGAGGGGATAACTATGGCTACACCTTC. Its protein is CAWSFGGDNYGYTF.

Worth noting for this clone: The sample holds other DNA sequences that translate to the same CDR3. The chain combines TRBV3-1 (or the pseudogene TRBV3-2) with TRBJ2-3, with 12 bases matching TRBD2. J gave up 6 bases and V 7 bases, and 8 bases lay outside the gene matches. The germline CDR1 and CDR2 sequences are LGHDT and YNNKEL (reference sequence). The CDR3 runs 15 residues. The CDR3 is CASTLAGGLGDTQYF. CDR3 nucleotides: TGTGCCAGCACACTAGCGGGAGGACTCGGGGATACGCAGTATTTT.

The V call is TRBV30, the J call TRBJ1-1; 11 bases map to TRBD1. In germline, CDR1 is GTSNPN, CDR2 SVGIG (reference sequence). The V gene end was trimmed by 2 bases and the J gene end by 1 base; junction bases not matched to a gene: 6. There are 16 residues in the CDR3. CDR3 sequence: CAWSPGTGGRNTEAFF. The DNA of the CDR3 is TGTGCCTGGAGTCCGGGGACAGGGGGAAGGAACACTGAAGCTTTCTTT. The whole variable domain, remainder taken from reference TRBV30 and TRBJ1-1, is SQTIHQWPATLVQPVGSPLSLECTVEGTSNPNLYWYRQAAGRGLQLLFYSVGIGQISSEVPQNLSASRPQDRQFILSSKKLLLSDSGFYLCAWSPGTGGRNTEAFFGQGTRLTVV.

The rearrangement uses TRBV2 and TRBJ2-6, with 11 bases that match TRBD2. CDR1 and CDR2 (germline): SNHLY, FYNNEI. V dropped 7 bases and J dropped 0; count of bases not matched to a gene: 5. The CDR3 spans 17 residues. CDR3 sequence reads: CASTPSGGTSGANVLTF. CDR3 sequence (DNA): TGTGCCAGCACGCCTAGCGGGGGGACCTCTGGGGCCAACGTCCTGACTTTC.

This clone was observed once. The chain recombines TRBV12-3 or TRBV12-4 with TRBJ2-3, with a tentative D call TRBD2 (6 bases). V lost 8 bases and J lost 2, with 11 bases in between. The CDR3 sequence is 13 residues long. CDR3 DNA: TGTGCCAGCGGGGACTGGAACACAGATACGCAGTATTTT. Its translation: CASGDWNTDTQYF.

This clone was found a few times. The rearrangement joins TRBV6-6 to TRBJ2-2, with 7 bases lining up with TRBD2. Germline CDR1 and CDR2: MNHNY and SVGAGI (reference sequence). Trimming took 5 bases from V and 7 from J; bases not matched to a gene: 4. CDR3 length: 13 amino acids. The CDR3 DNA reads as TGTGCCAGCAGTCCGACTAGCTTCGGGGAGCTGTTTTTT. Amino acids: CASSPTSFGELFF.

This chain connects TRBV7-9 to TRBJ2-5; 11 bases match TRBD1. V lost 2 bases to trimming and J lost 7 bases; unmatched junction nucleotides: 6. This CDR3 has 15 amino acids. Germline assignment: CDR1 SEHNR and CDR2 FQNEAQ (reference sequence). The CDR3 nucleotides read TGTGCCAGCAGCTTAATCGGGACAGGGGGGAGGACCCAGTACTTC. Protein: CASSLIGTGGRTQYF.

The rearrangement uses TRBV19 and TRBJ2-3; tentative D call: TRBD2 (6 bases). Trimming took off 3 bases at V and 0 bases at J, with 16 bases between the two ends. This CDR3 has 17 amino acids. Germline loops: CDR1 LNHDA, CDR2 SQIVND (reference sequence). The CDR3 nucleotides read TGTGCCAGTAGTATTTACGGGAGCCTTCCTAGCACAGATACGCAGTATTTT. This sequence encodes CASSIYGSLPSTDTQYF.

The chain uses TRBV27 and TRBJ2-3; 8 bases align to TRBD2. Germline V gives CDR1 MNHEY, CDR2 SMNVEV (reference sequence). V lost 2 bases and J lost 4; bases outside the gene matches: 5. The CDR3 loop spans 15 amino acids. The DNA for the CDR3 is TGTGCCAGCAGTTTAGGGAGCGGGGGTTCAGATACGCAGTATTTT. This translates into CASSLGSGGSDTQYF.

The chain links TRBV5-6 to TRBJ2-4; D call uncertain. This CDR3 region has 16 residues. Per the germline V gene, CDR1 is SGHDT and CDR2 is YYEEEE. V gave up 0 bases and J gave up 0 bases, with 10 bases separating them. As DNA, the CDR3 is TGTGCCAGCAGCTTGGACAGATTGCTAGCCAAAAACATTCAGTACTTC. It codes for CASSLDRLLAKNIQYF.